One and the same sample provided the 25 T cell receptor beta chains below, sequenced in a study of OX40 agonist ivuxolimab in advanced cancers. Libraries came from the immunoSEQ multiplex PCR assay. TCRdb mirrors the immuneACCESS table, restricted to in-frame sequences. Some clones are absent from its copies; in checked studies, under half trace to an unresolved V gene, and the reason for the others is unknown. The sample table holds about 45,000 clones, of which around 83% were seen once. 2.6% of the sample rests with the top ten. Sequenced here: CD4+ or CD8+ T cells sorted from blood, sampled in a trial of the OX40 agonist ivuxolimab. The receptors shown here come from an adult with an advanced solid tumor such as melanoma, head and neck, liver or kidney cancer.

J is TRBJ1-2 and V is TRBV11-3; 9 bases agree with TRBD1. Germline trimming cut 1 base from V and 6 bases from J; bases unmatched to any gene: 9. Germline CDR1 and CDR2: SGHNT and YENEEA. This CDR3 contains 16 residues. The CDR3 DNA follows: TGTGCCAGCAGCTTAGCGGTGGGACAGGGTAGGGATGGCTACACCTTC. Translation: CASSLAVGQGRDGYTF. Variable domain in full (rest from reference TRBV11-3 and TRBJ1-2): EAGVVQSPRYKIIEKKQPVAFWCNPISGHNTLYWYLQNLGQGPELLIRYENEEAVDDSQLPKDRFSAERLKGVDSTLKIQPAELGDSAVYLCASSLAVGQGRDGYTFGSGTRLTVV.

With regard to this clone: A much larger clone lies a single base off, so this may be a read error. The rearrangement links TRBV5-6 to TRBJ2-2; 10 positions match TRBD1. V lost 3 bases to trimming and J lost 6 bases; unmatched junction nucleotides: 8. CDR3 size: 16 residues. In germline, CDR1 is SGHDT, CDR2 YYEEEE. CDR3: CASSSPGQGLAGELFF. The CDR3 DNA reads as TGTGCCAGCAGCTCACCGGGACAGGGGCTAGCCGGGGAGCTGTTTTTT.

This chain connects TRBV10-2 to TRBJ1-2; 7 bases map to TRBD1. The CDR3 covers 15 residues. Per germline, CDR1 WSHSY and CDR2 SAAADI. V gave up 6 bases and J gave up 7 bases; unmatched junction bases: 14. The chain's CDR3 is CASSLQSGQISGYTF. CDR3 DNA: TGCGCCAGCAGCCTCCAGTCGGGACAGATCTCTGGCTACACCTTC.

This chain joins TRBV7-2 and TRBJ2-3; 12 nucleotides align to TRBD1. Looked up from germline, CDR1 is SGHTA and CDR2 is FQGNSA. The CDR3 is 15 amino acids. After removal of 3 bases from V and 6 bases from J, the junction contained 4 bases not matched to a gene. CDR3 sequence: CASSFRDRGRDTQYF. The CDR3 coding sequence is TGTGCCAGCAGCTTCCGGGACAGGGGGCGGGATACGCAGTATTTT.

This chain links TRBV10-1 with TRBJ2-7; the D gene is possibly TRBD2 (5 bases). Germline loops: CDR1 WNHNN, CDR2 SYGVQD (reference sequence). The CDR3 loop spans 15 amino acids. V lost 0 bases, J lost 2 bases, and 11 bases lay in between. The CDR3, as DNA: TGCGCCAGCAGTGAGTCGACACTAGGAGCCTACGAGCAGTACTTC. Translation gives CASSESTLGAYEQYF.

This chain uses TRBV27 with TRBJ1-5; TRBD1 might be the D (5 bases). Trimming left V 5 bases short and J 5 bases short, with 16 bases between. Per the germline V gene, CDR1 is MNHEY and CDR2 is SMNVEV (reference sequence). The CDR3 spans 15 residues. CDR3 sequence reads: CASSPDDRSHQPQHF. In nucleotides, the CDR3 is TGTGCCAGCAGTCCCGATGACAGATCCCATCAGCCCCAGCATTTT.

This chain uses TRBV7-9 with TRBJ2-3; maybe TRBD2 (6 bases). Trimming took off 5 bases at V and 2 bases at J, with 14 bases between the two ends. Germline V gene sequence: CDR1 SEHNR, CDR2 FQNEAQ (reference sequence). This CDR3 has 15 amino acids. The CDR3: CASSPSAGYTDTQYF. The CDR3 nucleotides are TGTGCCAGCAGCCCTAGCGCAGGCTACACAGATACGCAGTATTTT.

The J gene is TRBJ2-1, the V gene TRBV9, with 7 positions matching TRBD2. Germline CDR1 and CDR2: SGDLS and YYNGEE. V shed 1 base and J 5 bases; nucleotides not matched to a gene: 3. The CDR3 is made up of 14 amino acids. The CDR3 region has the DNA TGTGCCAGCAGCGTAAGCGGGGCGGACAATGAGCAGTTCTTC. Its protein product is CASSVSGADNEQFF.

The J gene is TRBJ1-2, the V gene TRBV6-5; a possible D gene is TRBD1 (5 bases). The CDR3 runs 13 residues. With 5 bases removed from V and 8 bases from J, the gap between germline ends came to 15 bases. Germline CDR1 and CDR2: MNHEY and SVGAGI. Here the CDR3 DNA reads TGTGCCAGCAGTACCCGGGACCCCGGGGGCTACACCTTC. This sequence encodes CASSTRDPGGYTF.

The rearrangement uses TRBV6-5 and TRBJ1-1, with D unclear. The V and J ends lost 5 bases and 0 bases respectively, with 7 bases between them. Looked up from germline, CDR1 is MNHEY and CDR2 is SVGAGI. CDR3 length: 13 residues. As DNA, the CDR3 is TGTGCCAGCAGTCGTCAAATGAACACTGAAGCTTTCTTT. Amino acid sequence: CASSRQMNTEAFF.

The count of this clone is one. The rearrangement joins TRBV27 to TRBJ1-1; 7 bases match TRBD1. The V and J ends lost 1 base and 5 bases, in that order; junction bases with no gene match: 13. The CDR3 extends over 17 amino acids. Germline values: CDR1 MNHEY, CDR2 SMNVEV (reference sequence). DNA for the CDR3: TGTGCCAGCAGTTTATGGCGCCGGACAGGTCAGGGGACTGAAGCTTTCTTT. As protein: CASSLWRRTGQGTEAFF.

The rearrangement links TRBV9 to TRBJ2-1, with 9 bases identical to TRBD2. The CDR3 contains 17 residues. V was pared by 3 bases and J by 3 bases, with 10 bases of the junction left unmatched. Looked up from germline, CDR1 is SGDLS and CDR2 is YYNGEE. The CDR3 DNA follows: TGTGCCAGCAGCGCCAAACTGGGACTAGCAAACTACAATGAGCAGTTCTTC. This encodes CASSAKLGLANYNEQFF.

The chain joins TRBV6-1 to TRBJ2-3, with D maybe TRBD1 (8 bases). Trimming pared 0 bases from V and 5 bases from J, leaving 15 bases between. In germline, CDR1 is MNHNS, CDR2 SASEGT. This CDR3 is 16 amino acids long. DNA of the CDR3: TGTGCCAGCAGTGAAGCAAAGGACAGGGAGGGAGATACGCAGTATTTT. It codes for CASSEAKDREGDTQYF.

V gene TRBV11-2 combines with J gene TRBJ2-7; perhaps TRBD2 as D (5 bases). This CDR3 comprises 14 residues. Looked up from germline, CDR1 is SGHAT and CDR2 is FQNNGV. The V and J ends lost 5 bases and 5 bases respectively, with 16 bases between them. In nucleotides, the CDR3 is TGTGCCAGCAGCGGGCGGGTATTGGGCGACGAGCAGTACTTC. Its protein product is CASSGRVLGDEQYF.

The chain carries TRBV4-3 and TRBJ1-1, with TRBD1 matching over 7 bases. This CDR3 comprises 16 residues. V lost 4 bases and J lost 4; bases outside the gene matches: 12. Germline values: CDR1 LGHNA, CDR2 YSLEER. The CDR3 sequence is CASSRQQGTEGTEAFF. The CDR3 nucleotides read TGCGCCAGCAGCCGCCAACAGGGGACCGAGGGCACTGAAGCTTTCTTT.

The chain links TRBV18 to TRBJ2-1, with TRBD2 matching over 8 bases. From germline, CDR1 is KGHSH and CDR2 LQKENI. V shed 8 bases, J shed 7 bases, and the junction held 16 bases outside the gene matches. The CDR3 covers 16 residues. CDR3 nucleotides: TGTGCCAGCGGGATTGGTACTAGCGGACTGAGGAATGAGCAGTTCTTC. This sequence encodes CASGIGTSGLRNEQFF.

The chain is built from TRBV5-1 and TRBJ2-2; 10 nucleotides match TRBD2. The V gene end was trimmed by 3 bases and the J gene end by 1 base; junction bases not matched to a gene: 0. The germline CDR1 and CDR2 sequences are SGHRS and YFSETQ. The length of the CDR3 is 15 residues. CDR3 region: CASSWTSGNTGELFF. For the CDR3, the DNA is TGCGCCAGCAGCTGGACTAGCGGGAACACCGGGGAGCTGTTTTTT.

This chain uses TRBV7-2 with TRBJ1-4, with 7 nucleotides matching TRBD1. Losses at the gene ends were 1 base for V and 4 bases for J; bases not matched to a gene: 6. This CDR3 is 16 amino acids long. Germline V CDR1 and CDR2: SGHTA, FQGNSA. CDR3: CASSLEGALRNEKLFF. CDR3 in DNA: TGTGCCAGCAGCTTAGAGGGGGCGCTCCGTAATGAAAAACTGTTTTTT.

The V and J genes are TRBV18 and TRBJ2-2, with 8 bases that match TRBD1. Germline CDR1 and CDR2: KGHSH and LQKENI. CDR3 length: 15 amino acids. V lost 5 bases and J lost 1; bases outside the gene matches: 3. For the CDR3, the DNA is TGTGCCAGCTCAAAGACAGGGGTGAACACCGGGGAGCTGTTTTTT. Amino acids: CASSKTGVNTGELFF.

The genes are TRBV20-1 and TRBJ2-1; unclear D gene. There are 11 residues in the CDR3. Trimming removed 5 bases at V and 12 bases at J, with 14 bases between. Germline loops: CDR1 DFQATT, CDR2 SNEGSKA (reference sequence). The CDR3: CSALLQVSQFF. The CDR3 nucleotides read TGCAGTGCTTTGCTTCAGGTGTCGCAGTTCTTC.

The chain employs TRBV5-4 and TRBJ2-1; TRBD1 agrees at 7 bases. The CDR3 consists of 14 residues. In germline, CDR1 is SGHNT, CDR2 YYREEE (reference sequence). Losses at the gene ends were 5 bases for V and 6 bases for J; bases not matched to a gene: 8. The CDR3 is CASRSGTASNEQFF. CDR3 DNA sequence: TGTGCCAGCAGATCCGGGACAGCGTCCAATGAGCAGTTCTTC.

The chain links TRBV20-1 to TRBJ1-1; D ambiguous. CDR3 length: 11 residues. Between the trimmed V and J ends, which lost 5 bases and 11 bases, there was a span of 15 bases. Germline CDR1 and CDR2: DFQATT and SNEGSKA (reference sequence). The CDR3 region is CSAPDGPAAFF. In DNA form, the CDR3 reads TGCAGTGCTCCGGACGGCCCAGCCGCTTTCTTT.

V gene TRBV12-5 combines with J gene TRBJ1-5; D perhaps matches TRBD1 (6 bases). The CDR3 spans 12 residues. The germline gives CDR1 LGHNT, CDR2 FRNRAP. The V and J ends lost 6 bases and 5 bases respectively, with 8 bases between them. In DNA, the CDR3 is TGTGCTAGTGGACAGGGCGATCAGCCCCAGCATTTT. It codes for CASGQGDQPQHF.

The chain has TRBV7-2 and TRBJ1-1; the D is unclear. Germline loops: CDR1 SGHTA, CDR2 FQGNSA. Deletions cut 2 bases from V and 2 bases from J, with 6 bases between. This CDR3 comprises 13 residues. The CDR3: CASSLNFNTEAFF. The CDR3 nucleotides are TGTGCCAGCAGCTTAAACTTTAACACTGAAGCTTTCTTT.

V and J are TRBV5-1 and TRBJ1-6, with 9 bases fitting TRBD1. Per the germline V gene, CDR1 is SGHRS and CDR2 is YFSETQ. V was clipped by 4 bases and J by 6 bases; unmatched bases: 5. This CDR3 spans 15 amino acids. CDR3 bases: TGCGCCAGCAGCCTCTGGGGACAGGGTAATTCACCCCTCCACTTT. It specifies CASSLWGQGNSPLHF.